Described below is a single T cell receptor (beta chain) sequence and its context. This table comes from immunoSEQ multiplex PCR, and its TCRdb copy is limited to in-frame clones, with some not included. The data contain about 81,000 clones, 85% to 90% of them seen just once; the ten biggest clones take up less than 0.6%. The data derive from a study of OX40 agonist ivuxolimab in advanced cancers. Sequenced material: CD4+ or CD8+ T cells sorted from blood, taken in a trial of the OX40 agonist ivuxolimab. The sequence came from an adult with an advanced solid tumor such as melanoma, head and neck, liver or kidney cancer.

The CDR3 sequence: CASSLGQLTEAFF. In DNA, the CDR3 is TGTGCCAGCAGCTTGGGCCAGCTCACTGAAGCTTTCTTT. The rearrangement uses TRBV5-4 and TRBJ1-1; D is unresolved. CDR1 is SGHNT, CDR2 YYREEE, per germline (reference sequence). The CDR3 has 13 amino acids. V lost 0 bases to trimming and J lost 4 bases, with 7 bases between them.